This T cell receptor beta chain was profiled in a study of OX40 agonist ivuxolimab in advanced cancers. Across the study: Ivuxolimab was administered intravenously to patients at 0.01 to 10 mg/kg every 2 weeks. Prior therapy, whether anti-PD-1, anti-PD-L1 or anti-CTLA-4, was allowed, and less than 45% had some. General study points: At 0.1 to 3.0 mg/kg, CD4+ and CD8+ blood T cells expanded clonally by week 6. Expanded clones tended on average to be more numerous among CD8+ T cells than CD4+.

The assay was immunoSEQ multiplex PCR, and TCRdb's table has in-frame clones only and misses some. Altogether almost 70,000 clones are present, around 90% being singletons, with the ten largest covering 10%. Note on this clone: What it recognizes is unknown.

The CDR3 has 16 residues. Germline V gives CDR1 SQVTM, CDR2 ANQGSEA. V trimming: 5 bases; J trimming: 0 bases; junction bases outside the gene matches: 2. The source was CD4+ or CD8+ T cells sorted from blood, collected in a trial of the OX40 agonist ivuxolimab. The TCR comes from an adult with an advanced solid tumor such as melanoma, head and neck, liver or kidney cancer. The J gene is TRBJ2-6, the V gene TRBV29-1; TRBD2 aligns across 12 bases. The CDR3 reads CSVLGLAGSGANVLTF. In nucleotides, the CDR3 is TGCAGCGTTTTGGGACTAGCGGGCTCTGGGGCCAACGTCCTGACTTTC.